The T cell receptor (beta chain) described here comes from a study of blood T cell repertoires in COVID-19. The wider study: The United States, Italy and Spain were the sources of the acute and convalescent COVID-19 samples. PBMCs, B-cell-depleted T cells, or T cells provided the cDNA or gDNA that made up the material.

Germline V lookup: CDR1 SGHKS, CDR2 YYEKEE (reference sequence). V dropped 4 bases and J dropped 3 bases, with 13 bases sitting between them. The CDR3 is 14 amino acids. As processed by the authors: Estimated nucleated cell counts came from reference gene primer amplification. The data were produced by immunoSEQ multiplex PCR, yet TCRdb's version contains in-frame clones alone and is incomplete. Clonal size and the V and J genes are those of that table, whereas D and trimming came from the DNA. This repertoire shows about 12,000 clones, nearly 95% found once; its top ten account for roughly 28%. This clone was seen a single time.

Material for sequencing was peripheral blood. The chain combines TRBV5-5 with TRBJ1-2; D unresolved. This receptor was taken from a woman between 65 and 79 years old with active COVID-19. For the CDR3, the DNA is TGTGCCAGCAGCCCTGGAGAGGGCTACTATGGCTACACCTTC. Its translation: CASSPGEGYYGYTF.